The clone carrying this TCR beta chain was observed a few times. The antigen remains unidentified. This record comes from a study of Graves' ophthalmopathy and Graves' hyperthyroidism. General study points: Clonotypes were expanded in thyroid at above 0.001 frequency, and most also appeared in blood. Sensitivity of roughly 88% and specificity of approximately 76% were achieved when a 13-signature model separated ophthalmopathy from stable hyperthyroidism.

Beta-chain TCR CDR3 regions were amplified from RNA transcripts. HTBI primers primed a first-round RT-PCR, and a second-round multiplex PCR followed. TCRdb ran MiXCR on the multiplex PCR reads and lists one entry per CDR3 protein. The sample shows fewer than 600,000 distinct CDR3 sequences, under 15% of them seen only once. The V and J ends lost 4 bases and 4 bases, in that order; junction bases with no gene match: 13. Germline lookup yields CDR1 SGHRS and CDR2 YFSETQ. The CDR3 length is 17 residues. The source material was blood. The clonotype comes from a woman aged 30 to 39 with Graves' ophthalmopathy. V and J are TRBV5-1 and TRBJ2-7; 11 bases agree with TRBD2. CDR3 protein: CASSVIFSGRAAYEQYF. CDR3 nucleotide sequence: TGCGCCAGCAGCGTAATCTTTAGCGGGAGGGCCGCGTACGAGCAGTACTTC.